This T cell receptor (beta chain) was captured in a study of blood T cells in healthy people across ages. General observations from the study: Higher diversity, along with more naive CD4+ cells, distinguished long-lived donors from aged donors.

V gave up 4 bases and J gave up 7 bases, with 20 bases separating them. This CDR3 spans 15 amino acids. Germline V gene sequence: CDR1 SGHRS, CDR2 YFSETQ. Donors gave 9 to 10 milliliters of peripheral blood apiece. Extracted total RNA amounted to at least 5.5 micrograms for each sample. A remark on this clonotype: Its antigen remains unknown. This may arise from a read error, as a much more abundant clone is one base away.

A sample-barcoded 5' primer and a J-beta primer mix were used in a second PCR of roughly 6 to 11 cycles. A single record per CDR3 protein comes from TCRdb applying MiXCR to the 5' RACE reads. The sample has 1.5 million to 2 million distinct CDR3 sequences; roughly 27% are singletons. This TCR was sampled from a woman aged 25-40 years in good health. The chain has TRBV5-1 and TRBJ1-1; no firm D call. Material: blood. CDR3 amino acids: CASSPPAGKHIEAFF. CDR3 nucleotide sequence: TGCGCCAGCAGCCCCCCGGCGGGTAAACACATTGAAGCTTTCTTT.